The clone carrying this TCR beta chain was detected a few times. The data were obtained in a study of radiation and T cells in renal cell carcinoma. Indicated time point: baseline pretreatment blood. Treatment: 15 Gy SBRT to primary tumor, nephrectomy 4 weeks later. Sequencing was performed with immunoSEQ multiplex PCR; in TCRdb, only in-frame clones are kept and a portion is missing. The table lists about 150,000 clones, about nine tenths of them singletons. CDR1 is SGHAT and CDR2 is FQNNGV in the germline V gene. V was pared by 5 bases and J by 4 bases, with 9 bases of the junction left unmatched. The CDR3 runs 15 residues.

The chain uses TRBV11-2 and TRBJ1-1, with 8 nucleotides matching TRBD1. The receptor was isolated from a woman aged 70 to 79 with renal cell carcinoma. Sequenced here: blood, sampled from a patient whose treatment included radiotherapy and nephrectomy. Here the CDR3 reads CASSRTGLGRTEAFF. CDR3 bases: TGTGCCAGCAGCCGGACAGGGTTGGGGCGCACTGAAGCTTTCTTT.